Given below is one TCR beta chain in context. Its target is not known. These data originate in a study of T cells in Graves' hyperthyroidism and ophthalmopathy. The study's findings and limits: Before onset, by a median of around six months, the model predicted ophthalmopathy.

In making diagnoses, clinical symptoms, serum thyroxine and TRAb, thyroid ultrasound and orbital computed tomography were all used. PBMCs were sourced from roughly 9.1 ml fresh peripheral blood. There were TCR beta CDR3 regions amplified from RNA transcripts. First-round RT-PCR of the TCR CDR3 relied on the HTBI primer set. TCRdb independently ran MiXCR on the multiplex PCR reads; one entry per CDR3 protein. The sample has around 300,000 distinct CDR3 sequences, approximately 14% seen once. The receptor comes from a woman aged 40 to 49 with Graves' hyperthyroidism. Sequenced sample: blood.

DNA for the CDR3: TGTGCCAGCAGCCTCGGGACTAGCGTTAGGATGAACTCCTACGAGCAGTACTTC. Its protein is CASSLGTSVRMNSYEQYF. V gene TRBV5-5 combines with J gene TRBJ2-7, with 10 bases lining up with TRBD2. Germline values: CDR1 SGHKS, CDR2 YYEKEE (reference sequence). The CDR3 is 18 residues long. V lost 4 bases to trimming and J lost 0 bases; unmatched junction nucleotides: 13.